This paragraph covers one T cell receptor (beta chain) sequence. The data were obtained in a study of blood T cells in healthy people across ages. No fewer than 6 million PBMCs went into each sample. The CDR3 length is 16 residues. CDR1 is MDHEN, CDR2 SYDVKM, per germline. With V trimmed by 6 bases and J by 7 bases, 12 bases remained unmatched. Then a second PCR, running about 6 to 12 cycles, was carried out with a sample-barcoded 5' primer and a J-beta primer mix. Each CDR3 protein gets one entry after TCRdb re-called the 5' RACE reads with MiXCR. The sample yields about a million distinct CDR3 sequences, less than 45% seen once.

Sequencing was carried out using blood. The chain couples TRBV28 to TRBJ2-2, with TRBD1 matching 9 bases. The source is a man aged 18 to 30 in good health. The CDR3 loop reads CASRSSGTGLFGELFF. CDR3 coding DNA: TGTGCCAGCAGATCCTCCGGGACAGGGTTATTCGGGGAGCTGTTTTTT.